The rows below give T cell receptor beta chains drawn from one sample of a study of T cells in Graves' hyperthyroidism and ophthalmopathy. One entry per CDR3 protein, called by TCRdb with MiXCR from the multiplex PCR reads. The table lists about 720,000 distinct CDR3 sequences, under 20% of them singletons, with over 15% in the top ten. Sequencing used blood. These receptors all come from a woman between 50 and 59 years old with Graves' hyperthyroidism that later progressed to Graves' ophthalmopathy. CDR3s include the opening cysteine and the closing phenylalanine or tryptophan. The D gene is left open where the match is weak. Not every row has a clone size; where given, it reads once, few, many or a size class.

d_call: TRBD1; j_call: TRBJ2-7; v_call: TRBV2; clone_size: few; cdr3_nt: TGTGCCAGCAGTCCGGGACAGGGCCTCAGAGAGCAGTACTTC; cdr3_aa: CASSPGQGLREQYF
d_call: TRBD2; j_call: TRBJ2-3; v_call: TRBV27; clone_size: NA; cdr3_nt: TGTGCCAGCACCTCCAATTGGCTAGCGGGAAAAAGCACAGATACGCAGTATTTT; cdr3_aa: CASTSNWLAGKSTDTQYF
d_call: TRBD1; j_call: TRBJ1-1; v_call: TRBV7-9; clone_size: many; cdr3_nt: TGTGCCAGCAGCTTAGCGAGGGGACAGCTAAACACTGAAGCTTTCTTT; cdr3_aa: CASSLARGQLNTEAFF
d_call: NA; j_call: TRBJ1-2; v_call: TRBV7-8; clone_size: NA; cdr3_nt: TGTGCCAGCAGCCCACACGGACAGTACTATGGCTACACCTTC; cdr3_aa: CASSPHGQYYGYTF
d_call: TRBD1; j_call: TRBJ2-3; v_call: TRBV15; clone_size: NA; cdr3_nt: TGTGCCACCGGGACAGGGAAGACAGATACGCAGTATTTT; cdr3_aa: CATGTGKTDTQYF
d_call: TRBD1; j_call: TRBJ1-1; v_call: TRBV6-1; clone_size: many; cdr3_nt: TGTGCCAGCAGTTACGCTCTAGCAGGGGGCCAGAACACTGAAGCTTTCTTT; cdr3_aa: CASSYALAGGQNTEAFF
d_call: NA; j_call: TRBJ1-4; v_call: TRBV11-2; clone_size: NA; cdr3_nt: TGTGCCAGCACCCCCGGTGAGGGTAATGAAAAACTGTTTTTT; cdr3_aa: CASTPGEGNEKLFF
d_call: TRBD1; j_call: TRBJ1-2; v_call: TRBV29-1; clone_size: NA; cdr3_nt: TGCAGCGGCCAGACAGGGAACTATGGCTACACCTTC; cdr3_aa: CSGQTGNYGYTF
d_call: NA; j_call: TRBJ1-1; v_call: TRBV27; clone_size: few; cdr3_nt: TGTGCCAGCAGTCCCCTGATCAGGGAGCTGAACCCTTTCTTT; cdr3_aa: CASSPLIRELNPFF
d_call: TRBD1; j_call: TRBJ1-3; v_call: TRBV29-1; clone_size: NA; cdr3_nt: TGCAGCGTTAAAACAGGGGACCGCTCTGGAAACACCATATATTTT; cdr3_aa: CSVKTGDRSGNTIYF
d_call: NA; j_call: TRBJ2-7; v_call: TRBV10-3; clone_size: many; cdr3_nt: TGTGCCATCAGTGAACAGGGAAACTACGAGCAGTACTTC; cdr3_aa: CAISEQGNYEQYF
d_call: TRBD1; j_call: TRBJ1-3; v_call: TRBV2; clone_size: many; cdr3_nt: TGTGCCAGCAGTGCCGACAGGGGCGCATCTGGAAACACCATATATTTT; cdr3_aa: CASSADRGASGNTIYF
d_call: NA; j_call: TRBJ2-1; v_call: TRBV18; clone_size: many; cdr3_nt: TGTGCCAGCTCACCACGCGGGACGGACTCCTACAATGAGCAGTTCTTC; cdr3_aa: CASSPRGTDSYNEQFF
d_call: NA; j_call: TRBJ1-2; v_call: TRBV11-2; clone_size: many; cdr3_nt: TGTGCCAGCAGCTTAGAGCCTTGGACCCCATCCTATGGCTACACCTTC; cdr3_aa: CASSLEPWTPSYGYTF
d_call: NA; j_call: TRBJ1-2; v_call: TRBV6-1; clone_size: few; cdr3_nt: TGTGCCAGCACCATCCGGGACGGTGGGTTCTATGGCTACACCTTC; cdr3_aa: CASTIRDGGFYGYTF